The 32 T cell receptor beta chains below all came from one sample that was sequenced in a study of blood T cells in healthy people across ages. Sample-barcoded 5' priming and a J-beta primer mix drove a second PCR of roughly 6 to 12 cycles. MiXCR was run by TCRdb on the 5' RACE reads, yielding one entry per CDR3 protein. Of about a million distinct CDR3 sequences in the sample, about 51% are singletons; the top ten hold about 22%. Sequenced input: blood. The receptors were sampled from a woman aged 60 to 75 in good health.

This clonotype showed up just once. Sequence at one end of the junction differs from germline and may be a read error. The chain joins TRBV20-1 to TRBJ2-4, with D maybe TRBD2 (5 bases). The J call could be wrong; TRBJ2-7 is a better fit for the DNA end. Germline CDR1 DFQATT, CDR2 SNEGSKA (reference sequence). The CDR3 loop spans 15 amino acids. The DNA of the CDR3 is TGCAGTACTAGAGATGTAGGGTTGGGGTTGTACGAGCAGTACTTC. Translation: CSTRDVGLGLYEQYF.

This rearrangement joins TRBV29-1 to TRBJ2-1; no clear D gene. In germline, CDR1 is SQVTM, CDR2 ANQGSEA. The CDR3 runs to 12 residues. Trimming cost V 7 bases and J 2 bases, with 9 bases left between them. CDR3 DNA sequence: TGCAGCGCTGCTGATCCCTACAATGAGCAGTTCTTC. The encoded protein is CSAADPYNEQFF.

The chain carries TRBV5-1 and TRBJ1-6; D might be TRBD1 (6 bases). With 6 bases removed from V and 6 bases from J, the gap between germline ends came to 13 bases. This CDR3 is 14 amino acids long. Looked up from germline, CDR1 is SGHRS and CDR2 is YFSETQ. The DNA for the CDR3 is TGCGCCAGCACCGCCCGGACAGCTAATTCACCCCTCCACTTT. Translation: CASTARTANSPLHF.

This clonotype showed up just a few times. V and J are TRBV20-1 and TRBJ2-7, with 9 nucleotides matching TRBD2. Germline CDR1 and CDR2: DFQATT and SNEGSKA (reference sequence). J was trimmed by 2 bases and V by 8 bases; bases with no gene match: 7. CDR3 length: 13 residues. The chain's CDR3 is CSPRLAGAYEQYF. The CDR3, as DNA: TGCAGTCCAAGGTTAGCGGGGGCCTACGAGCAGTACTTC.

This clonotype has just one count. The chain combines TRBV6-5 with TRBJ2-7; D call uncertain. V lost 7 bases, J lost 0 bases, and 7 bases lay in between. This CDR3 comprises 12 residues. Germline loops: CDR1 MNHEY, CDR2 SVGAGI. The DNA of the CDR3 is TGTGCCAGCAAGGCAGACTCCTACGAGCAGTACTTC. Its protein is CASKADSYEQYF.

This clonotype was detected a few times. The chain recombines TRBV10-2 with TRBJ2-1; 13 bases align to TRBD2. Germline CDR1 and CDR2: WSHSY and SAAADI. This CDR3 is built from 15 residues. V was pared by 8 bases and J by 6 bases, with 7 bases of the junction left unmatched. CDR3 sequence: CASLTWTSGSNEQFF. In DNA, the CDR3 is TGCGCCAGCCTGACTTGGACTAGCGGGAGCAATGAGCAGTTCTTC.

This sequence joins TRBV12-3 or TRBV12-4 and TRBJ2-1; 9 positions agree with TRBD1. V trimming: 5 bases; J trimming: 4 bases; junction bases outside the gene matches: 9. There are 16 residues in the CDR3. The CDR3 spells CASSPPGTGFYNEQFF. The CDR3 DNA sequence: TGTGCCAGCAGTCCCCCCGGGACAGGGTTTTACAATGAGCAGTTCTTC.

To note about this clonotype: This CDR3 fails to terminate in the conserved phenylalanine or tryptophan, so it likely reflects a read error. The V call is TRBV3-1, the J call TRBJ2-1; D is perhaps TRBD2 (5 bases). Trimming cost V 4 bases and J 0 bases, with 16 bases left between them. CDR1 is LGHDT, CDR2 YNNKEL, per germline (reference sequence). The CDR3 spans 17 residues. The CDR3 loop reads CASSPRTPQSSYNEQFI. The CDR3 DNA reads TGTGCCAGCAGCCCCCGGACTCCCCAGAGCTCCTACAATGAGCAGTTCATC.

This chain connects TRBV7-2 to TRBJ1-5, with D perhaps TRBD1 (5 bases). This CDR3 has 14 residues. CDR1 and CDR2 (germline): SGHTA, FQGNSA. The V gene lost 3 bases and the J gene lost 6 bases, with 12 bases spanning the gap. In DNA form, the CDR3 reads TGTGCCAGCAGCTTCCAGGGTTTGGTTCAGCCCCAGCATTTT. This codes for CASSFQGLVQPQHF.

CDR3 coding DNA: TGTGCCAGCAGCTTAGCTTGGGGAGGGGTGCGCACTGAAGCTTTCTTT. This sequence encodes CASSLAWGGVRTEAFF. The chain combines TRBV7-2 with TRBJ1-1; TRBD1 might be the D (5 bases). Germline V CDR1 and CDR2: SGHTA, FQGNSA. This CDR3 is built from 16 residues. V was shortened by 0 bases and J by 4 bases, with 15 bases between the two germline ends.

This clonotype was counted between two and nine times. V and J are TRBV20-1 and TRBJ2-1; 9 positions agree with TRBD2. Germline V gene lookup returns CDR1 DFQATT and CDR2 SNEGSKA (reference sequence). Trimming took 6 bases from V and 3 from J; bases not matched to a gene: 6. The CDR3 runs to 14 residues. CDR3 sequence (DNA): TGCAGTGCCAGCGGGACTAGCCGCTACAATGAGCAGTTCTTC. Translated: CSASGTSRYNEQFF.

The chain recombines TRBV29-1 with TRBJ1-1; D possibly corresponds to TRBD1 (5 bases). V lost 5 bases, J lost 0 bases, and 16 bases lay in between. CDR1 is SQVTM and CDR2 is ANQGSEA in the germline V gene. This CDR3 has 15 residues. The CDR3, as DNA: TGCAGCGTTAAAAGACAGAAGTGGATGAACACTGAAGCTTTCTTT. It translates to CSVKRQKWMNTEAFF.

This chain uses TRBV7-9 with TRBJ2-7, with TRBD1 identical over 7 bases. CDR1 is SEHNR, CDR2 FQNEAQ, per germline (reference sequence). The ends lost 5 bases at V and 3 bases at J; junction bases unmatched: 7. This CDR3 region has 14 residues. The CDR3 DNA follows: TGTGCCAGCAGCCAGACCGGGACAGACTACGAGCAGTACTTC. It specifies CASSQTGTDYEQYF.

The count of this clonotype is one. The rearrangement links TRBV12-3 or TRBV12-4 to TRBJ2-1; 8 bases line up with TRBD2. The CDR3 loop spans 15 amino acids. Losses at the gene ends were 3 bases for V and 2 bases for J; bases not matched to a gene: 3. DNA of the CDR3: TGTGCCAGCAGTTTCCGGGAGGGAACCTACAATGAGCAGTTCTTC. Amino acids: CASSFREGTYNEQFF.

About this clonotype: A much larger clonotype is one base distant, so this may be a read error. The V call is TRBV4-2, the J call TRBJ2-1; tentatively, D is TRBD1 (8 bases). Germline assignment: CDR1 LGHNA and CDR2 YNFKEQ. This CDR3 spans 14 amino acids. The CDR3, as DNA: TGTACCAGCAGCCTCGACAGGGGAGGGAATGAGCAGTTCTTC. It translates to CTSSLDRGGNEQFF.

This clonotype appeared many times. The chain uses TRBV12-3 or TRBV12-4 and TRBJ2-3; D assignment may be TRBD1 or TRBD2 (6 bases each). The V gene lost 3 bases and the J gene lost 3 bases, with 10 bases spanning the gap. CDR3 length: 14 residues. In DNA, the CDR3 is TGTGCCAGCAGTTTTCAGGGGACTACAGATACGCAGTATTTT. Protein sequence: CASSFQGTTDTQYF.

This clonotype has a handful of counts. CDR3 nucleotides: TGTGCCAGCAGTACCGGGAGGGGAGACGAGCAGTACTTC. Encoded protein: CASSTGRGDEQYF. The chain carries TRBV12-3 or TRBV12-4 and TRBJ2-7, with 8 bases lining up with TRBD2. This CDR3 comprises 13 residues. V lost 5 bases and J lost 5; bases outside the gene matches: 5.

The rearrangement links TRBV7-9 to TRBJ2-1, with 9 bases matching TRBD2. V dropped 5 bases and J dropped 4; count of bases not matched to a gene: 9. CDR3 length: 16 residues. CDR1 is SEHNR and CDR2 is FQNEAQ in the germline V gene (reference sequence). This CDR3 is CASSRSGGLSYNEQFF. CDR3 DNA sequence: TGTGCCAGCAGCCGTAGCGGGGGCCTTAGTTACAATGAGCAGTTCTTC.

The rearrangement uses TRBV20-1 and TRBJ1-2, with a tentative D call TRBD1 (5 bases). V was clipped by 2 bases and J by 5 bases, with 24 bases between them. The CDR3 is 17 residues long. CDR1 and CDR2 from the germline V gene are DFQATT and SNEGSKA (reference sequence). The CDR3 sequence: CSARLPLAGRAQYGYTF. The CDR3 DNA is TGCAGTGCTAGACTCCCTCTCGCAGGGAGGGCGCAATATGGCTACACCTTC.

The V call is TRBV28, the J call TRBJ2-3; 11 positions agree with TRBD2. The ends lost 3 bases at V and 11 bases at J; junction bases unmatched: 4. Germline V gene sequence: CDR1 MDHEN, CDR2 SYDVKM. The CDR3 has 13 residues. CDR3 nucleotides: TGTGCCAGCAGTTTCCAAACTAGCGGGGGGCAGTATTTT. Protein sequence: CASSFQTSGGQYF.

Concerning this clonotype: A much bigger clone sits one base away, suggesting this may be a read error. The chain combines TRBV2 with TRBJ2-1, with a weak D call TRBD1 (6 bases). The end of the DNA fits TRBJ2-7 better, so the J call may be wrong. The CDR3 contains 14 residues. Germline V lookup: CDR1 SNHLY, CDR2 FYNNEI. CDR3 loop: CASKPGTPGSEQYF. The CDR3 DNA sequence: TGTGCCAGCAAGCCCGGGACACCAGGCTCCGAGCAGTACTTC.

The CDR3 region is CASSQAKGSGELFF. The CDR3 DNA is TGCGCCAGCAGCCAAGCTAAAGGGTCCGGGGAGCTGTTTTTT. The chain has TRBV4-1 and TRBJ2-2; no clear D gene. CDR3 size: 14 residues. Germline loops: CDR1 MGHRA, CDR2 YSYEKL. Between the trimmed V and J ends, which lost 1 base and 6 bases, there was a span of 9 bases.

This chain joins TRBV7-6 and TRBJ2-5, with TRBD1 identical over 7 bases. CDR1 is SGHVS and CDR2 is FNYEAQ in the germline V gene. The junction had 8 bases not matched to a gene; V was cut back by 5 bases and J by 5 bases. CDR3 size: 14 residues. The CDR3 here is CASSGNRGEETQYF. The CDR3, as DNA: TGTGCCAGCAGCGGAAACAGGGGCGAGGAGACCCAGTACTTC.

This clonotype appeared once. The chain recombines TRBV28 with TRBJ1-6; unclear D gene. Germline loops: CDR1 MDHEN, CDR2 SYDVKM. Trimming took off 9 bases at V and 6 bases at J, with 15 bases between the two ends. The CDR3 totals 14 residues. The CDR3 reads CASSTTICNSPLHF. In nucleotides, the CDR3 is TGTGCCAGTTCGACAACGATCTGTAATTCACCCCTCCACTTT.

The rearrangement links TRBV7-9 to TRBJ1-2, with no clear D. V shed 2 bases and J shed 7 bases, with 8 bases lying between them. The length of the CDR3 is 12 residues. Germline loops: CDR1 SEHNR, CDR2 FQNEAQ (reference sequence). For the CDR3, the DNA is TGTGCCAGCAGCTTATCCTCTGGTGGCTACACCTTC. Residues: CASSLSSGGYTF.

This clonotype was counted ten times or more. The CDR3 loop is CASSPLPFYEQYF. The CDR3 region has the DNA TGTGCCAGCAGCCCCCTTCCATTCTACGAGCAGTACTTC. This chain uses TRBV14 with TRBJ2-7; D is undetermined. Germline assignment: CDR1 SGHDN and CDR2 FVKESK. Trimming removed 4 bases at V and 3 bases at J, with 10 bases between. The CDR3 runs 13 residues.

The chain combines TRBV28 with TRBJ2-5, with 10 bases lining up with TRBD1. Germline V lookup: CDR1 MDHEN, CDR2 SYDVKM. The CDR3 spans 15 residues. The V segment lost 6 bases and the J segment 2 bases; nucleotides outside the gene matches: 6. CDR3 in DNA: TGTGCCAGCAGGACAGGGGGCGCGAAACAAGAGACCCAGTACTTC. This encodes CASRTGGAKQETQYF.

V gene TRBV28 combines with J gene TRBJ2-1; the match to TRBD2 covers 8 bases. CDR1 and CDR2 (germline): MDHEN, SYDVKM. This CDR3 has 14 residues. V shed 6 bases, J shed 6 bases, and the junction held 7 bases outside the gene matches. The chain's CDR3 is CASRLAGRLNEQFF. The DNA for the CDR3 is TGTGCCAGCAGATTAGCGGGAAGACTCAATGAGCAGTTCTTC. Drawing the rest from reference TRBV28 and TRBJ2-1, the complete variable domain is DVKVTQSSRYLVKRTGEKVFLECVQDMDHENMFWYRQDPGLGLRLIYFSYDVKMKEKGDIPEGYSVSREKKERFSLILESASTNQTSMYLCASRLAGRLNEQFFGPGTRLTVL.

CDR3 sequence: CSALAGAGAKNIQYF. In DNA form, the CDR3 reads TGCAGTGCCTTAGCGGGAGCGGGGGCCAAAAACATTCAGTACTTC. This chain connects TRBV20-1 to TRBJ2-4; 9 bases are shared with TRBD2. Trimming at V came to 6 bases and at J to 1 base, leaving 7 bases not matched to a gene. Germline assignment: CDR1 DFQATT and CDR2 SNEGSKA (reference sequence). The CDR3 has 15 amino acids.

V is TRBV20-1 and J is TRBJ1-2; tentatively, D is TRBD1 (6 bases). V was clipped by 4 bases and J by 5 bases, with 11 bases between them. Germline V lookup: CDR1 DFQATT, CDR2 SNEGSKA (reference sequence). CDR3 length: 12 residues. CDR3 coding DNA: TGCAGTGCTAACCCCAGGGGATATGGCTACACCTTC. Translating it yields CSANPRGYGYTF.

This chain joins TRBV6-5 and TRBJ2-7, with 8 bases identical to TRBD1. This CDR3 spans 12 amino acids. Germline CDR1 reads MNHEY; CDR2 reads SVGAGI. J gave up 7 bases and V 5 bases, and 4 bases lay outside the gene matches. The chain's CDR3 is CASSDRGVEQYF. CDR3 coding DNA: TGTGCCAGCAGTGACAGGGGCGTGGAGCAGTACTTC.

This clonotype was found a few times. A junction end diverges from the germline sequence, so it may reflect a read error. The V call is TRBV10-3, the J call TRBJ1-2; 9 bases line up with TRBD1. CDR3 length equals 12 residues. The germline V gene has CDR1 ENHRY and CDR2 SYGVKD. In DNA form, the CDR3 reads TGTGCCAGCAGTACAGGGGGCGTTGGCTACACCTTC. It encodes CASSTGGVGYTF.